These 15 T cell receptor beta chains came from one sample sequenced in a study of T-cell memory formation after mild COVID-19. TCRdb ran MiXCR on the 5' RACE reads and lists one entry per CDR3 protein. The sample lists roughly 180,000 distinct CDR3 sequences; approximately 18% were seen once. The sample comprised PBMCs or a T cell subset sorted from them (not recorded which). These receptors came from a man aged 18 to 30 who had mild COVID-19 (a few samples of this study predate the infection). Cell type and time point are not known.

This clonotype was found a few times. This chain joins TRBV20-1 and TRBJ2-7; perhaps TRBD1 as D (5 bases). This CDR3 comprises 13 residues. The germline V gene encodes CDR1 DFQATT and CDR2 SNEGSKA (reference sequence). V lost 1 base, J lost 2 bases, and 9 bases lay in between. The CDR3 region is CSARGDRAYEQYF. The CDR3 DNA reads as TGCAGTGCTAGAGGAGACAGAGCCTACGAGCAGTACTTC.

This clonotype was counted ten times or more. V gene TRBV9 combines with J gene TRBJ2-2; D gene ambiguous. Germline lookup yields CDR1 SGDLS and CDR2 YYNGEE. V was cut by 7 bases and J by 0 bases, with 7 bases left in between. This CDR3 has 13 amino acids. CDR3 sequence: CASRTANTGELFF. In DNA form, the CDR3 reads TGTGCCAGCCGGACGGCGAACACCGGGGAGCTGTTTTTT.

V is TRBV6-5 and J is TRBJ2-7, with TRBD1 identical over 8 bases. Trimming removed 6 bases from V and 6 bases from J; junction bases left unmatched: 10. There are 14 residues in the CDR3. Per the germline V gene, CDR1 is MNHEY and CDR2 is SVGAGI. The CDR3 DNA sequence: TGTGCCAGCAGACCCGGGACAGGAGTCGGCGAGCAGTACTTC. It yields the protein CASRPGTGVGEQYF.

This clonotype counts as medium-sized. The chain recombines TRBV12-3 or TRBV12-4 with TRBJ1-5, with D unclear. The V end was cut by 1 base, the J end by 7 bases, with 11 bases between. The CDR3 runs to 14 residues. The CDR3 bases are TGTGCCAGCAGTTTAGGGTGGGTCAGCCAGCCCCAGCATTTT. This gives the protein CASSLGWVSQPQHF.

This clonotype was seen at least ten times. CDR3 loop: CASRIGTASNQPQHF. CDR3 nucleotide sequence: TGTGCCAGCAGGATCGGGACAGCCAGCAATCAGCCCCAGCATTTT. This chain connects TRBV12-3 or TRBV12-4 to TRBJ1-5; 7 nucleotides line up with TRBD1. CDR3 length equals 15 residues. J was trimmed by 1 base and V by 6 bases; bases with no gene match: 6.

This clonotype was counted at least ten times. The chain couples TRBV7-2 to TRBJ2-1; no clear D. The CDR3 runs 11 residues. With 5 bases removed from V and 9 bases from J, the gap between germline ends came to 8 bases. Per the germline V gene, CDR1 is SGHTA and CDR2 is FQGNSA. The CDR3: CASSVVGEQFF. The CDR3 nucleotides are TGTGCCAGCAGCGTAGTGGGTGAGCAGTTCTTC.

This chain connects TRBV4-3 to TRBJ1-5; D might be TRBD1 (5 bases). Between the trimmed V and J ends, which lost 0 bases and 9 bases, there was a span of 9 bases. Germline CDR1 LGHNA, CDR2 YSLEER. The CDR3 contains 13 residues. CDR3 nucleotides: TGCGCCAGCAGCCAAGATAGGGGAACGCCCCAGCATTTT. Translating it yields CASSQDRGTPQHF.

This clonotype was seen only a few times. The V call is TRBV12-3 or TRBV12-4, the J call TRBJ2-1; 9 nucleotides line up with TRBD2. V was pared by 7 bases and J by 11 bases, with 12 bases of the junction left unmatched. CDR3 length: 14 amino acids. The CDR3 region is CASNPGLASMKQFF. The DNA for the CDR3 is TGTGCCAGCAACCCGGGACTAGCCTCGATGAAGCAGTTCTTC.

This clonotype came up many times. This chain uses TRBV9 with TRBJ2-2; D remains unclear. V was trimmed by 3 bases and J by 1 base, leaving 4 bases between them. CDR1 is SGDLS, CDR2 YYNGEE, per germline. The CDR3 extends over 13 amino acids. The CDR3 is CASSDVNTGELFF. The CDR3 DNA is TGTGCCAGCAGCGATGTGAACACCGGGGAGCTGTTTTTT.

J is TRBJ2-5 and V is TRBV19, with a possible D match to TRBD2 (5 bases). The CDR3 loop spans 15 amino acids. CDR1 and CDR2 (germline): LNHDA, SQIVND (reference sequence). Trimming cost V 11 bases and J 1 base, with 20 bases left between them. DNA for the CDR3: TGTGCCTCACAGTCCACCGGGGTGTCCCAAGAGACCCAGTACTTC. Amino acid sequence: CASQSTGVSQETQYF.

The chain uses TRBV5-1 and TRBJ2-7; 7 bases are shared with TRBD1. This CDR3 spans 13 amino acids. Germline lookup yields CDR1 SGHRS and CDR2 YFSETQ. Trimming at V came to 7 bases and at J to 0 bases, leaving 4 bases not matched to a gene. The chain's CDR3 is CASSDRASYEQYF. CDR3 sequence (DNA): TGCGCCAGCTCAGACAGGGCCTCCTACGAGCAGTACTTC.

The CDR3 sequence is CASSLGAPALYEQYV. As DNA, the CDR3 is TGTGCCAGCAGCTTAGGGGCGCCAGCGCTCTACGAGCAGTACGTC. This rearrangement joins TRBV7-2 to TRBJ2-7; D call uncertain. This CDR3 comprises 15 residues. Germline V gene lookup returns CDR1 SGHTA and CDR2 FQGNSA. The V and J ends lost 1 base and 3 bases respectively, with 13 bases between them.

This clonotype was observed many times. The chain joins TRBV9 to TRBJ2-5; TRBD2 matches 8 bases. The CDR3 spans 15 residues. Trimming at V came to 0 bases and at J to 5 bases, leaving 6 bases not matched to a gene. Germline V lookup: CDR1 SGDLS, CDR2 YYNGEE. CDR3 in amino acids: CASSVVGLAWETQYF. Here the CDR3 DNA reads TGTGCCAGCAGCGTAGTCGGACTAGCATGGGAGACCCAGTACTTC.

The rearrangement links TRBV7-2 to TRBJ2-7; 11 positions match TRBD2. J lost 4 bases, V lost 5 bases, and 7 bases had no gene match. Germline V gene data show CDR1 as SGHTA and CDR2 as FQGNSA. The CDR3 is 15 amino acids. The CDR3 sequence: CASSLTSGSEYEQYF. CDR3 in DNA: TGTGCCAGCAGCCTTACTAGCGGGAGCGAGTACGAGCAGTACTTC.

This clonotype was counted a few times. V and J are TRBV7-2 and TRBJ1-5; weak D call: TRBD1 (6 bases). The CDR3 runs 13 residues. CDR1 SGHTA and CDR2 FQGNSA come from the germline V gene. The germline V and J ends were trimmed by 1 base and 10 bases, with 11 bases remaining between them. CDR3 sequence: CASSLEQGLPQHF. For the CDR3, the DNA is TGTGCCAGCAGCTTAGAACAGGGCCTCCCCCAGCATTTT.